Given below is one TCR beta chain in context. Busulfan-fludarabine conditioning, marrow transplant, and cyclophosphamide on days +3 and +4 were administered. The germline gives CDR1 SGDLS, CDR2 YYNGEE. V was clipped by 3 bases and J by 8 bases, with 20 bases between them. The CDR3 sequence is 15 residues long. This sample was included in a study of T cells after posttransplantation cyclophosphamide. The assay was immunoSEQ multiplex PCR, and TCRdb's table has in-frame clones only and misses some. The data show roughly 42,000 clones, less than 95% seen once. The receptor was derived from a male patient aged 55 to 70 who received an allogeneic stem cell transplant from a related donor and was CMV-positive. Some T cells may be provided by the graft donor. The gene calls are TRBV9 and TRBJ1-2; D gene ambiguous. The source material was PBMCs, sampled roughly 60 days after allogeneic stem cell transplant with posttransplant cyclophosphamide. For the CDR3, the DNA is TGTGCCAGCAGCGGGACCTCGGGCCCGAGGGAGGGCTACACCTTC. Translated, it gives CASSGTSGPREGYTF.